This TCR beta chain stems from a study of T cells after yellow fever vaccination. 5'RACE template switching added a universal primer site and UMIs to TCR cDNA. TCRdb reprocessed the 5' RACE reads with MiXCR, giving one entry per CDR3 protein. This table has some 390,000 distinct CDR3 sequences, over 5% appearing once. V shed 5 bases and J 0 bases; nucleotides not matched to a gene: 2. The CDR3 sequence is 15 residues long. Points from the study as a whole: Most primary-vaccination clones recurred post-booster (approximately 96% CD4, roughly 90% CD8). The appearance of a small share of clonotypes in both CD4 and CD8 compartments was observed.

As to this clonotype: Its antigen is currently unknown.

This clonotype was obtained from a man aged 25 to 40 who received the YFV17D yellow fever vaccine. The V gene is TRBV12-3 or TRBV12-4, the J gene TRBJ1-4, with 8 bases that match TRBD1. Sequenced material: PBMCs, taken 5 days after the yellow fever booster vaccination. The CDR3: CASSPQGATNEKLFF. The CDR3 DNA follows: TGTGCCAGCAGTCCACAGGGGGCAACTAATGAAAAACTGTTTTTT.